These 31 T cell receptor beta chains were all obtained from the same sample, sequenced in a study of beta chain features in type 1 diabetes. General study points: Within each of all four CD4+ subsets, Type 1 diabetes patients had TCRB CDR3s that were moderately but significantly shorter.

The whole isolated RNA underwent reverse transcription, so sequencing captured expressed TCRB transcripts. Here immunoSEQ multiplex PCR was the method, and the copy in TCRdb shows in-frame clones only, minus some. The sample has some 290,000 clones; roughly an eighth are singletons. Their cognate antigens are unknown. The specimen sequenced was naive CD4+ T cells from blood. The receptors come from a man aged 30 to 39 with type 1 diabetes.

The V call is TRBV30, the J call TRBJ2-2, with D perhaps TRBD2 (5 bases). Germline CDR1 reads GTSNPN; CDR2 reads SVGIG (reference sequence). V was trimmed by 2 bases and J by 2 bases, leaving 9 bases between them. The length of the CDR3 is 14 residues. The CDR3 DNA reads as TGTGCCTGGAGTTTAGCGTTCAACACCGGGGAGCTGTTTTTT. As protein: CAWSLAFNTGELFF.

This clone was counted between two and nine times. The rearrangement uses TRBV7-3 and TRBJ2-1, with TRBD2 matching over 10 bases. This CDR3 has 16 amino acids. The V segment lost 4 bases and the J segment 4 bases; nucleotides outside the gene matches: 7. The V gene's germline CDR1 is SGHTA and CDR2 FQGTGA. CDR3 amino acids: CASSSGSGRGYNEQFF. The CDR3 DNA reads TGTGCCAGCAGCTCAGGGAGCGGGAGGGGGTACAATGAGCAGTTCTTC.

This clone was seen more than once but under ten times. This specimen includes other DNA sequences encoding the same CDR3. The chain uses TRBV7-2 and TRBJ2-5; D is unclear. In germline, CDR1 is SGHTA, CDR2 FQGNSA. CDR3 length: 12 amino acids. V lost 6 bases and J lost 5, with 10 bases in between. The CDR3 sequence: CASSLSRETQYF. The CDR3 DNA is TGTGCCAGCAGTCTAAGCAGGGAGACCCAGTACTTC.

J is TRBJ2-3 and V is TRBV4-2, with TRBD2 matching 8 bases. J gave up 0 bases and V 1 base, and 6 bases lay outside the gene matches. Germline V gene sequence: CDR1 LGHNA, CDR2 YNFKEQ. The CDR3 has 17 residues. The DNA of the CDR3 is TGTGCCAGCAGCCAAGGAGGTAGCGGGGCCAGCACAGATACGCAGTATTTT. The encoded protein is CASSQGGSGASTDTQYF.

The V and J genes are TRBV19 and TRBJ2-1; 7 nucleotides line up with TRBD2. The germline V gene encodes CDR1 LNHDA and CDR2 SQIVND (reference sequence). The CDR3 consists of 15 residues. The V and J ends lost 7 bases and 3 bases, in that order; junction bases with no gene match: 9. CDR3 sequence: CASTQGGRGYNEQFF. The CDR3 nucleotides are TGTGCCAGTACCCAGGGCGGGAGAGGCTACAATGAGCAGTTCTTC.

The J gene is TRBJ2-7, the V gene TRBV28; 10 positions agree with TRBD2. Looked up from germline, CDR1 is MDHEN and CDR2 is SYDVKM. The CDR3 is 11 residues long. Unmatched junction bases numbered 1, after V lost 5 bases and J lost 9 bases. The chain's CDR3 is CASSRTSGQYF. The CDR3 region has the DNA TGTGCCAGCAGTCGGACTAGCGGGCAGTACTTC.

The CDR3 coding sequence is TGCGCCAGCAGCTTGGAGCGGGCAACCTACGAGCAGTACTTC. Translating it yields CASSLERATYEQYF. The chain recombines TRBV5-1 with TRBJ2-7, with TRBD2 as a possible D gene (6 bases). V dropped 0 bases and J dropped 2 bases, with 9 bases sitting between them. The germline CDR1 and CDR2 sequences are SGHRS and YFSETQ. The CDR3 contains 14 residues. Complete variable domain (other parts from reference TRBV5-1 and TRBJ2-7): KAGVTQTPRYLIKTRGQQVTLSCSPISGHRSVSWYQQTPGQGLQFLFEYFSETQRNKGNFPGRFSGRQFSNSRSEMNVSTLELGDSALYLCASSLERATYEQYFGPGTRLTVT.

This clone has only a few counts. This chain connects TRBV29-1 to TRBJ2-5; 7 bases align to TRBD1. The V segment lost 8 bases and the J segment 4 bases; nucleotides outside the gene matches: 10. The CDR3 has 13 residues. Germline loops: CDR1 SQVTM, CDR2 ANQGSEA. CDR3: CSSGRAGGETQYF. CDR3 in DNA: TGCAGCTCCGGGCGGGCAGGGGGAGAGACCCAGTACTTC.

This clone was observed a few times. The chain has TRBV15 and TRBJ2-5, with TRBD2 matching 7 bases. Germline V gene lookup returns CDR1 LNHNV and CDR2 YYDKDF (reference sequence). The CDR3 spans 13 residues. V was pared by 1 base and J by 5 bases, with 1 base of the junction left unmatched. CDR3 in DNA: TGTGCCACCAGCAGAGCGACTAGCGAGACCCAGTACTTC. It yields the protein CATSRATSETQYF. The whole variable domain, remainder taken from reference TRBV15 and TRBJ2-5, is DAMVIQNPRYQVTQFGKPVTLSCSQTLNHNVMYWYQQKSSQAPKLLFHYYDKDFNNEADTPDNFQSRRPNTSFCFLDIRSPGLGDTAMYLCATSRATSETQYFGPGTRLLVL.

This clone has a handful of counts. The rearrangement joins TRBV4-2 to TRBJ2-1; TRBD2 agrees at 7 bases. Germline CDR1 is LGHNA and CDR2 is YNFKEQ. With V trimmed by 4 bases and J by 7 bases, 16 bases remained unmatched. CDR3 length: 17 amino acids. The CDR3 DNA sequence: TGTGCCAGCAGCCCTCACCGAGGACTCTCAGCGGGGAATGAGCAGTTCTTC. Translated, it gives CASSPHRGLSAGNEQFF.

A few counts support this clone. The rearrangement uses TRBV10-3 and TRBJ2-3, with a tentative D call TRBD2 (5 bases). The V end lost 6 bases, the J end lost 0 bases, and 16 bases lay between the germline ends. Per the germline V gene, CDR1 is ENHRY and CDR2 is SYGVKD. CDR3 length: 16 residues. The chain's CDR3 is CAISFSQRSSTDTQYF. Here the CDR3 DNA reads TGTGCCATCAGCTTCTCCCAGCGGTCTAGCACAGATACGCAGTATTTT.

This clone was counted between two and nine times. The CDR3 reads CASSASTGGGFWNEQYF. The CDR3 bases are TGTGCCAGCAGCGCTTCTACAGGGGGCGGTTTTTGGAACGAGCAGTACTTC. The rearrangement uses TRBV9 and TRBJ2-7; the match to TRBD1 covers 9 bases. Trimming at V came to 3 bases and at J to 5 bases, leaving 15 bases not matched to a gene. CDR3 length: 17 residues. Germline CDR1 reads SGDLS; CDR2 reads YYNGEE.

CDR3 nucleotides: TGTGCCAGTAGTACCGACAGATACTCTGGGGCCAACGTCCTGACTTTC. Amino acids: CASSTDRYSGANVLTF. This rearrangement joins TRBV19 to TRBJ2-6; D is perhaps TRBD1 (5 bases). CDR1 LNHDA and CDR2 SQIVND come from the germline V gene (reference sequence). This CDR3 contains 16 residues. With 4 bases removed from V and 0 bases from J, the gap between germline ends came to 10 bases.

This chain joins TRBV7-3 and TRBJ1-1, with 7 positions matching TRBD1. V was clipped by 4 bases and J by 2 bases; unmatched bases: 4. CDR3 length: 14 residues. CDR1 and CDR2 from the germline V gene are SGHTA and FQGTGA. CDR3 region: CASSSQGGNTEAFF. The CDR3 coding sequence is TGTGCCAGCAGCTCGCAAGGGGGCAACACTGAAGCTTTCTTT.

Points on this clone: The junction shows a germline mismatch at one end, possibly a read error. The rearrangement uses TRBV28 and TRBJ1-1, with a tentative D call TRBD1 (6 bases). Germline V gene data show CDR1 as MDHEN and CDR2 as SYDVKM. This CDR3 comprises 11 residues. The CDR3 nucleotides read TGTGCCAGCAGCCGAGGACAGCCCGACCTTTTT. Residues: CASSRGQPDLF.

The V call is TRBV4-2, the J call TRBJ2-6; tentative D call: TRBD1 (5 bases). V lost 1 base and J lost 0, with 10 bases in between. Germline lookup yields CDR1 LGHNA and CDR2 YNFKEQ. The CDR3 is 17 amino acids. The CDR3 DNA follows: TGTGCCAGCAGCCAAGCATCAGGGCCCTCTGGGGCCAACGTCCTGACTTTC. Translation: CASSQASGPSGANVLTF.

This clone occurred a few times. V and J are TRBV13 and TRBJ2-3; TRBD2 agrees at 9 bases. This CDR3 contains 16 residues. V was pared by 3 bases and J by 4 bases, with 8 bases of the junction left unmatched. Germline V lookup: CDR1 PRHDT, CDR2 FYEKMQ (reference sequence). CDR3 nucleotide sequence: TGTGCCAGCAGCTTGGGGACTAGCCCCACGGCAGATACGCAGTATTTT. Translating it yields CASSLGTSPTADTQYF. Full variable domain (outside the CDR3, taken from reference TRBV13 and TRBJ2-3): AAGVIQSPRHLIKEKRETATLKCYPIPRHDTVYWYQQGPGQDPQFLISFYEKMQSDKGSIPDRFSAQQFSDYHSELNMSSLELGDSALYFCASSLGTSPTADTQYFGPGTRLTVL.

The V and J genes are TRBV30 and TRBJ2-3; D ambiguous. In germline, CDR1 is GTSNPN, CDR2 SVGIG (reference sequence). This CDR3 region has 13 residues. Trimming stripped 4 bases from V and 0 bases from J, with 8 bases between. CDR3 sequence reads: CAWTLQSTDTQYF. CDR3 DNA sequence: TGTGCCTGGACCCTGCAGAGCACAGATACGCAGTATTTT.

This chain connects TRBV18 to TRBJ2-5; TRBD1 might be the D (5 bases). V lost 6 bases, J lost 1 base, and 9 bases lay in between. Germline assignment: CDR1 KGHSH and CDR2 LQKENI. This CDR3 has 13 amino acids. This CDR3 is CASSMDIQETQYF. The CDR3 DNA is TGTGCCAGCTCCATGGACATCCAAGAGACCCAGTACTTC.

This clone showed up just a few times. V gene TRBV5-1 combines with J gene TRBJ2-3, with D possibly matching TRBD1 (5 bases). CDR1 is SGHRS, CDR2 YFSETQ, per germline. This CDR3 has 16 amino acids. Between the trimmed V and J ends, which lost 4 bases and 5 bases, there was a span of 20 bases. The CDR3 sequence: CASSTWTTTQGDTQYF. In DNA, the CDR3 is TGCGCCAGCAGCACGTGGACCACTACTCAGGGAGATACGCAGTATTTT.

The CDR3 reads CAWSVQGYEQYF. The CDR3 nucleotides read TGTGCCTGGAGTGTACAGGGCTACGAGCAGTACTTC. J is TRBJ2-7 and V is TRBV30; D possibly corresponds to TRBD1 (6 bases). Trimming cost V 0 bases and J 3 bases, with 6 bases left between them. The CDR3 has 12 amino acids. Germline V lookup: CDR1 GTSNPN, CDR2 SVGIG (reference sequence).

This clone was recorded a few times. CDR3 loop: CASSPTGQGVREQYF. The CDR3 nucleotides are TGTGCCAGCAGCCCGACGGGACAGGGGGTAAGGGAGCAGTACTTC. V usage is TRBV7-2 and J usage is TRBJ2-7; TRBD1 agrees at 11 bases. The V gene end was trimmed by 5 bases and the J gene end by 7 bases; junction bases not matched to a gene: 10. Germline values: CDR1 SGHTA, CDR2 FQGNSA. The CDR3 runs to 15 residues. The variable domain in full, completed from reference TRBV7-2 and TRBJ2-7, reads GAGVSQSPSNKVTEKGKDVELRCDPISGHTALYWYRQSLGQGLEFLIYFQGNSAPDKSGLPSDRFSAERTGGSVSTLTIQRTQQEDSAVYLCASSPTGQGVREQYFGPGTRLTVT.

V gene TRBV6-5 combines with J gene TRBJ1-5, with D possibly TRBD1 on 6 matching bases. Germline assignment: CDR1 MNHEY and CDR2 SVGAGI. Trimming left V 8 bases short and J 10 bases short, with 15 bases between. There are 12 residues in the CDR3. DNA of the CDR3: TGTGCCAGCGGTCACCCCAGGGGACCCCAGCATTTT. Translated, it gives CASGHPRGPQHF.

Comments on this clone: Additional DNA sequences in this sample encode the identical CDR3. The CDR3 sequence is CASSTGQGNQPQHF. In nucleotides, the CDR3 is TGTGCCAGTAGTACGGGACAGGGCAATCAGCCCCAGCATTTT. V gene TRBV19 combines with J gene TRBJ1-5, with 8 nucleotides matching TRBD1. The CDR3 loop spans 14 amino acids. The J segment lost 2 bases and the V segment lost 4 bases, leaving 1 base of the junction unmatched. CDR1 and CDR2 (germline): LNHDA, SQIVND (reference sequence).

V is TRBV25-1 and J is TRBJ2-3; 12 nucleotides line up with TRBD2. J gave up 2 bases and V 3 bases, and 6 bases lay outside the gene matches. The CDR3 is 17 amino acids. Germline CDR1 and CDR2: MGHDK and SYGVNS. The CDR3 loop is CASSEASGRAYTDTQYF. Written as DNA, the CDR3 is TGTGCCAGCAGTGAGGCTAGCGGGAGGGCCTACACAGATACGCAGTATTTT.

This clone appeared a few times. V usage is TRBV29-1 and J usage is TRBJ2-3; perhaps TRBD1 as D (5 bases). Germline lookup yields CDR1 SQVTM and CDR2 ANQGSEA. The CDR3 contains 15 residues. Trimming pared 7 bases from V and 1 base from J, leaving 18 bases between. CDR3 region: CSAVRTTEGTDTQYF. The CDR3 nucleotides read TGCAGCGCCGTACGCACGACAGAAGGCACAGATACGCAGTATTTT.

This clone was found a few times. This chain connects TRBV29-1 to TRBJ2-7; 7 bases match TRBD1. The germline V gene has CDR1 SQVTM and CDR2 ANQGSEA. V lost 5 bases to trimming and J lost 6 bases; unmatched junction nucleotides: 10. The CDR3 extends over 13 amino acids. The CDR3 spells CSVRLEGDSEQYF. CDR3 DNA: TGCAGCGTTCGGTTAGAAGGGGACAGCGAGCAGTACTTC.

V usage is TRBV5-6 and J usage is TRBJ1-1; D gene unclear. In germline, CDR1 is SGHDT, CDR2 YYEEEE. With 4 bases removed from V and 4 bases from J, the gap between germline ends came to 11 bases. The CDR3 runs 13 residues. The CDR3 DNA follows: TGTGCCAGCAGCCTAGACGGAGGCACTGAAGCTTTCTTT. Translated, it gives CASSLDGGTEAFF.

V and J are TRBV28 and TRBJ1-2, with D uncertain. CDR3 size: 10 residues. Per germline, CDR1 MDHEN and CDR2 SYDVKM. The V end was cut by 9 bases, the J end by 5 bases, with 7 bases between. Here the CDR3 DNA reads TGTGCCAGTTCAGGATATGGCTACACCTTC. Translating gives CASSGYGYTF.

The sample holds a few counts of this clone. The J gene is TRBJ1-5, the V gene TRBV18, with D unclear. Trimming left V 2 bases short and J 6 bases short, with 14 bases between. There are 15 residues in the CDR3. Germline CDR1 reads KGHSH; CDR2 reads LQKENI. The DNA of the CDR3 is TGTGCCAGCTCACCAGGCGGGGTCTTAAGTCAGCCCCAGCATTTT. Its translation is CASSPGGVLSQPQHF.

This clone was found a few times. The chain has TRBV5-6 and TRBJ2-7; TRBD1 agrees at 7 bases. The V gene's germline CDR1 is SGHDT and CDR2 YYEEEE. V lost 4 bases and J lost 3; bases outside the gene matches: 10. The CDR3 covers 15 residues. In nucleotides, the CDR3 is TGTGCCAGCAGCCTGACAGGGACCTTAGGCTACGAGCAGTACTTC. It specifies CASSLTGTLGYEQYF.